The sequence of this TCR beta chain was determined in a study of T-cell memory formation after mild COVID-19. Study conclusions and caveats: CD4/CD8 balance characterized clones contracting day 15 to 85, and CD4+ skew characterized later expanders.

The table lists this clonotype with a few counts. Its matching antigen is unknown. TCRdb reprocessed the 5' RACE reads with MiXCR, giving one entry per CDR3 protein. The sample carries about 290,000 distinct CDR3 sequences, approximately 16% recorded once. The sample consisted of PBMCs or a T cell subset sorted from them (not recorded which). The sequence derives from a man in his late teens or twenties who had mild COVID-19 (a few samples of this study predate the infection). Cell type and time point are not known.

The chain's CDR3 is CASVSSGGGDTQYF. In DNA form, the CDR3 reads TGTGCCAGCGTGTCTAGCGGGGGAGGTGATACGCAGTATTTT. This chain uses TRBV6-6 with TRBJ2-3; 10 positions match TRBD2. V shed 8 bases and J 6 bases; nucleotides not matched to a gene: 8. Germline V gene data show CDR1 as MNHNY and CDR2 as SVGAGI (reference sequence). The CDR3 extends over 14 amino acids.